This T cell receptor beta chain was identified during a study of T cell clonotyping in hematopoietic cell transplantation. Regarding time point: recipient sample about 28 days before transplant, after cytoreduction. This clone was found once. The protocol was immunoSEQ multiplex PCR, while the TCRdb copy is restricted to in-frame clones and leaves out a portion. This table has approximately 11,000 clones, roughly 84% appearing once. The sequence came from a woman aged 45-59 years with chronic myeloid leukemia. Some clones in this sample may be carry-over from other donors' samples. This specimen was peripheral blood mononuclear cells, taken before stem cell transplant.

The CDR3 is CASSLGDGTHNEQFF. CDR3 nucleotides: TGCGCCAGCAGCTTGGGCGACGGGACTCACAATGAGCAGTTCTTC. The chain uses TRBV5-1 and TRBJ2-1; TRBD2 might be the D (6 bases). The CDR3 contains 15 residues. V was trimmed by 0 bases and J by 5 bases, leaving 12 bases between them. In germline, CDR1 is SGHRS, CDR2 YFSETQ.